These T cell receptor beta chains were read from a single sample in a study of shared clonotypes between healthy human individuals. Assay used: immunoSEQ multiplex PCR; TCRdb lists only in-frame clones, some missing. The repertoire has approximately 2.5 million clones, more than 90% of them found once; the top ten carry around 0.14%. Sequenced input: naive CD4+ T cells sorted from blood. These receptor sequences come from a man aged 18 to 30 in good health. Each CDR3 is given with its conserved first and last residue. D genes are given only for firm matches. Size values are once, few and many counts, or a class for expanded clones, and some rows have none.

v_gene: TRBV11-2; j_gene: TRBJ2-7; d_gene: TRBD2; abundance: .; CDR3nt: TGTGCCAGCAGCCACTTCACTCGGACTAGCGGGACCTACGAGCAGTACTTC; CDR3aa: CASSHFTRTSGTYEQYF
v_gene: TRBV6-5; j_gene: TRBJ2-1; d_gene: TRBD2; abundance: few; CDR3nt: TGTGCCAGCAGTCGGACTAGCGGCAATGAGCAGTTCTTC; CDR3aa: CASSRTSGNEQFF
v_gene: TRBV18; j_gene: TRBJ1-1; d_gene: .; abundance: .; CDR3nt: TGTGCCAGCTCACCAGGCCTGAACACTGAAGCTTTCTTT; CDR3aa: CASSPGLNTEAFF
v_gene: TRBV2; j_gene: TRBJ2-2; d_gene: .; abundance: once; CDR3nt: TGTGCCAGCAGTCAGCAGGGGAGTGGCAACACCGGGGAGCTGTTTTTT; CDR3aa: CASSQQGSGNTGELFF
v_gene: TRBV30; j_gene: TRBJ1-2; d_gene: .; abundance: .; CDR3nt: TGTGCCTGGAGTGTATGGCCCCGGGGTGGCTACACCTTC; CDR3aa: CAWSVWPRGGYTF
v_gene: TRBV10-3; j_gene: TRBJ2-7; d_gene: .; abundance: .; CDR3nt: TGTGCCATCAGGGGGACGAAGGCCACCTACGAGCAGTACTTC; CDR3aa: CAIRGTKATYEQYF
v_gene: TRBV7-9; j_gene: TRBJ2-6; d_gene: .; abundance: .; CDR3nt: TGTGCCAGCAGCTTAGGTGTTCCGGGGGCCAACGTCCTGACTTTC; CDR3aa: CASSLGVPGANVLTF
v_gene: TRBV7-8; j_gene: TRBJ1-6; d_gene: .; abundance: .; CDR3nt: TGTGCCAGCAGCTTGACACCGCCGGTGGCAGCAGTTTTTAATTCACCCCTCCACTTT; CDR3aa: CASSLTPPVAAVFNSPLHF
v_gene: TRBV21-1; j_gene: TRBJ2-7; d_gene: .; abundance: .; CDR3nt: TGTGCCAGGCTTTTTACCGGGGGCCCGTACGAGCAGTACTTC; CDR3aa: CARLFTGGPYEQYF
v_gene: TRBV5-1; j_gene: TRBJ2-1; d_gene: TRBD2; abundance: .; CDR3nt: TGCGCCAGCAGCCCACTCTCGGGGGTAGCGGGCAATGAGCAGTTCTTC; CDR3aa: CASSPLSGVAGNEQFF
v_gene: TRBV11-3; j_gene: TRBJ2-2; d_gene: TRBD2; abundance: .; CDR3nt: TGTGCCAGCAGCTTAGGACTAGCTGTAAACACCGGGGAGCTGTTTTTT; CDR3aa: CASSLGLAVNTGELFF
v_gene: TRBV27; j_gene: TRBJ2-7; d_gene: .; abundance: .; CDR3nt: TGTGCCAGCAGGCGGGACACACTTACCTACGAGCAGTACTTC; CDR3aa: CASRRDTLTYEQYF
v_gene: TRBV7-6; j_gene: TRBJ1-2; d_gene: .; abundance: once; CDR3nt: TGTGCCAGCAGCTCAGGGAGGGGCTTAGGCTACACCTTC; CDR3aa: CASSSGRGLGYTF
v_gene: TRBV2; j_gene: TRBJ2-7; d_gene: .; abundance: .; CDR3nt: TGTGCCAGCAGCGTTCCCCCCTACGAGCAGTACTTC; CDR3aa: CASSVPPYEQYF
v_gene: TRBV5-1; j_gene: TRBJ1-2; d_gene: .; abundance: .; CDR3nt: TGCGCCAGCAGTAAAGGGCAGTCCTATGGCTACACCTTC; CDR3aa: CASSKGQSYGYTF
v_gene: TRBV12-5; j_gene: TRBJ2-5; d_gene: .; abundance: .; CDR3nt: TGTGCTAGTGGTTTGGAGGGGGAGACCCGGTACTTC; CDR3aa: CASGLEGETRYF
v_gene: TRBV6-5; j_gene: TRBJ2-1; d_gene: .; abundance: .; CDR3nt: TGTGCCAGCAGTCTACCTCCAAACAATGAGCAGTTCTTC; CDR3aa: CASSLPPNNEQFF
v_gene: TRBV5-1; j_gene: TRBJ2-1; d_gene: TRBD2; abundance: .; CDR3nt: TGCGCCAGCAGCATAGGCGGGAGTTACAATGAGCAGTTCTTC; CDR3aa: CASSIGGSYNEQFF
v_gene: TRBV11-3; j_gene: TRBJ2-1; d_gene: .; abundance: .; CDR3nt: TGTGCCAGCAGCTCAGCCATCGGGAATGAGCAGTTCTTC; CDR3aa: CASSSAIGNEQFF
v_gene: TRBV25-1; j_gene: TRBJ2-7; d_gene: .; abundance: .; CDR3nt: TGTGCCAGCAGTGTCACAGGGTTGGGCGAGCAGTACTTC; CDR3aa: CASSVTGLGEQYF
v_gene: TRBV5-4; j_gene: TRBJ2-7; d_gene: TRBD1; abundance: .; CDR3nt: TGTGCCAGCAGCACAAACAGGGGGCTCTACGAGCAGTACTTC; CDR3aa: CASSTNRGLYEQYF
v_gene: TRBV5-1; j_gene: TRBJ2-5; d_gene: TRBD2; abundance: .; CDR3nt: TGCGCCAGCAGCTTGGCCCCCCCAGGCGGGGGGACCCAAGAGACCCAGTACTTC; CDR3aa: CASSLAPPGGGTQETQYF
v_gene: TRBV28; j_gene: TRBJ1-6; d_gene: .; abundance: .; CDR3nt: TGTGCCAGCAGTTTAATGCGGTCGGACACGTCGCGAAATTCACTCCTCCACTTT; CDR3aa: CASSLMRSDTSRNSLLHF
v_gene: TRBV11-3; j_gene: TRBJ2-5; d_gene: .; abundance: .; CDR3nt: TGTGCCAGCAGCCCAGGGGAATCTGGGGAGACCCAGTACTTC; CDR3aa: CASSPGESGETQYF
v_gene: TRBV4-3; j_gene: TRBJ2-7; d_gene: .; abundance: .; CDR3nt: TGCGCCAGCAGCCAAGTACACGACCGGAGCTCCTACGAGCAGTACTTC; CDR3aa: CASSQVHDRSSYEQYF
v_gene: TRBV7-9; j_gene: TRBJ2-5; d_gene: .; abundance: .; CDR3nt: TGTGCCAGCAGCCCCGGACCCGGGGAGACCCAGTACTTC; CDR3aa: CASSPGPGETQYF
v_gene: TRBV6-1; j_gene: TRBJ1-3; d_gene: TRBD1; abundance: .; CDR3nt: TGTGCCAGCAGCCTAGACAGGGGTCCCGGAAACACCATATATTTT; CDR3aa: CASSLDRGPGNTIYF
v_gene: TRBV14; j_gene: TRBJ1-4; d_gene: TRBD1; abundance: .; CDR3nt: TGTGCCAGCAGCCATGCAGGGGGCGGGGGTGAAAAACTGTTTTTT; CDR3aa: CASSHAGGGGEKLFF
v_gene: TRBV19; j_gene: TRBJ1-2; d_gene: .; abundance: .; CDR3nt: TGTGCCAGTAGAAGCCCACTGGGACAAAGGCTTCTGTCGGGCTACACCTTC; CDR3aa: CASRSPLGQRLLSGYTF
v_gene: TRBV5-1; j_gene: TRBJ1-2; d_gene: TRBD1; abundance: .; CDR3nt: TGCGCCAGCAGCGACCCCCGACAGGGAACCTATGGCTACACCTTC; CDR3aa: CASSDPRQGTYGYTF
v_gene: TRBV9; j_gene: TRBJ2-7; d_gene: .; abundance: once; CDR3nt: TGTGCCAGCAGCGTAGGTCACGGATCCTACGAGCAGTACTTC; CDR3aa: CASSVGHGSYEQYF
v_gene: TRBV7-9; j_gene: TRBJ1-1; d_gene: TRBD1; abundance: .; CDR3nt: TGTGCCAGCAGCTCAACCCAACAGGGGGATAGGACTGAAGCTTTCTTT; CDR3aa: CASSSTQQGDRTEAFF
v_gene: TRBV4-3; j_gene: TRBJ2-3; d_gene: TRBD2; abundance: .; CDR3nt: TGCGCCAGCAGCCAAGACCTAGCGGGAGGGCCCGGAGATACGCAGTATTTT; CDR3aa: CASSQDLAGGPGDTQYF
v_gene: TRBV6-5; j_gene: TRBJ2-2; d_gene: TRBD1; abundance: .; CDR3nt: TGTGCCAGCAGTTACGGGACAGCAAACACCGGGGAGCTGTTTTTT; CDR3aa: CASSYGTANTGELFF
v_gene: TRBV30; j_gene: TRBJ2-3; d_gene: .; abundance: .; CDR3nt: TGTGCCGGGAAACAGGGTGGGAATGTTGCAGATACGCAGTATTTT; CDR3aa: CAGKQGGNVADTQYF
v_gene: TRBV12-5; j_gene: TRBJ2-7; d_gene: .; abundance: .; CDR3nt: TGTGCTAGTGGACCCGGGTTCTCCTACGAGCAGTACTTC; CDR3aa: CASGPGFSYEQYF
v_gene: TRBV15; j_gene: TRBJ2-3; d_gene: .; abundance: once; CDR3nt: TGTGCCACCAGCAGAGGTAGGGGGAATACGCAGTATTTT; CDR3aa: CATSRGRGNTQYF
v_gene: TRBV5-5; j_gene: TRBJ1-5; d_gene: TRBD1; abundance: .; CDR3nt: TGTGCCAGCAGCCCCCTGACAGGGTTCGGTAGCAATCAGCCCCAGCATTTT; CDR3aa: CASSPLTGFGSNQPQHF
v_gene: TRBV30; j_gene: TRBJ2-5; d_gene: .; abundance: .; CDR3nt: TGTGCCTGGAGTGTACGGCCTCAAGAGACCCAGTACTTC; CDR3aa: CAWSVRPQETQYF
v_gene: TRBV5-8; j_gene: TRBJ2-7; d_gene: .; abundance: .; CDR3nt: TGTGCCAGCAGCCAAACGCGGGGACCATCCTACGAGCAGTACTTC; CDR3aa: CASSQTRGPSYEQYF
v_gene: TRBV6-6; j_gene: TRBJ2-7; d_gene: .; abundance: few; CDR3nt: TGTGCCAGCAGTGACTTATACGAGCAGTACTTC; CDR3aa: CASSDLYEQYF
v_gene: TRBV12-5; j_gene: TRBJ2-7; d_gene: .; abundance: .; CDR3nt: TGTGCTAGTGGTTTGAATCTGGGGGAAAGGGAGCAGTACTTC; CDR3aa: CASGLNLGEREQYF
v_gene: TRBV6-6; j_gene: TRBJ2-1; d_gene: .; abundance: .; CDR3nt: TGTGCCAGCGGAGGGGGCGGGGGTTACAATGAGCAGTTCTTC; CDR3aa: CASGGGGGYNEQFF
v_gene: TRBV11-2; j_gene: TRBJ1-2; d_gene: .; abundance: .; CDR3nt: TGTGCCAGCAGCTTATCGGGTACGGCTGGCTACACCTTC; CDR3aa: CASSLSGTAGYTF
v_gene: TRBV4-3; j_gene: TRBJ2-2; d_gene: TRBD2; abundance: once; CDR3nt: TGCGCCAGCAGCCAAGACGAAGCGGGAGTTAACGGGGAGCTGTTTTTT; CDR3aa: CASSQDEAGVNGELFF
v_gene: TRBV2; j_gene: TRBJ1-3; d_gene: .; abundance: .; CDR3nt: TGTGCCAGCAGTGGACAGATCTCTGGAAACACCATATATTTT; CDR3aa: CASSGQISGNTIYF
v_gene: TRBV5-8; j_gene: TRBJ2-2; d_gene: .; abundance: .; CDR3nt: TGTGCCAGCAGCTTTGGTTGGATTGGGGCCGGGGAGCTGTTTTTT; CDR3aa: CASSFGWIGAGELFF
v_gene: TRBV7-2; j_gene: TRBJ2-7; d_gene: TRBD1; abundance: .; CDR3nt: TGTGCCAGCAGCTTAGCGGGACAGACCTACGAGCAGTACTTC; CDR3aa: CASSLAGQTYEQYF
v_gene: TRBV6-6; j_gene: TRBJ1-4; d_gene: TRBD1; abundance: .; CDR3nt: TGTGCCAGCAAAACAGGGGGCGGTGAAAAACTGTTTTTT; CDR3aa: CASKTGGGEKLFF
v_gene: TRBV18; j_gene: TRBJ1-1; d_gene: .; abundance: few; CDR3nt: TGTGCCAGCTCAGCCCTGGTGGGGAACACTGAAGCTTTCTTT; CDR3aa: CASSALVGNTEAFF
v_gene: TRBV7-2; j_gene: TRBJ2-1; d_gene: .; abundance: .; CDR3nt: TGTGCCAGCAGCTTACGATCCCAGGGGTTGGAGCAGTTCTTC; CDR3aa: CASSLRSQGLEQFF
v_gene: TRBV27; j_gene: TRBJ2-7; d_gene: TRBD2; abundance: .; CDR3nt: TGTGCCAGCAGGGCGAGCGGGGGCTTACGCTACGAGCAGTACTTC; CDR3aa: CASRASGGLRYEQYF
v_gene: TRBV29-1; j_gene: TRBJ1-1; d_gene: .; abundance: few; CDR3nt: TGCAGCGTACCCCGGGACCAGGCTGAAGCTTTCTTT; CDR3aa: CSVPRDQAEAFF
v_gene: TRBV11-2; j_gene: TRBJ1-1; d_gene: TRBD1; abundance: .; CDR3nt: TGTGCCAGCAGCTCTTACAGGGGGTCGGTCACTGAAGCTTTCTTT; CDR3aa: CASSSYRGSVTEAFF
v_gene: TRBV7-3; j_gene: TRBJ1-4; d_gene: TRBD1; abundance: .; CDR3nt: TGTGCCAGCAGCCCTCGACAGGGGGCCAGTAATGAAAAACTGTTTTTT; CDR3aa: CASSPRQGASNEKLFF
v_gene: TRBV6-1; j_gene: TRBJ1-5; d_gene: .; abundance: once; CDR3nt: TGTGCCAGCAGTGTGGGACAAAATAGCAATCAGCCCCAGCATTTT; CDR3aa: CASSVGQNSNQPQHF
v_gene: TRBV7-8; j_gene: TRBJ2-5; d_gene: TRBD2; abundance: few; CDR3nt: TGTGCCAGCAGCGCGGGACTAGCAGAGACCCAGTACTTC; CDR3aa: CASSAGLAETQYF
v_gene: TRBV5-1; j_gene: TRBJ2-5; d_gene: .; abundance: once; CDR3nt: TGCGCAACGAAGTTCTGGTACCAAGAGACCCAGTACTTC; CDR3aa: CATKFWYQETQYF
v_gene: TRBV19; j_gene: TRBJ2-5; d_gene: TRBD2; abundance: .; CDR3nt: TGTGCCAGTAGTCCTAGCGGGGGGGCCTCTACATTCGAGACCCAGTACTTC; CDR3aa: CASSPSGGASTFETQYF
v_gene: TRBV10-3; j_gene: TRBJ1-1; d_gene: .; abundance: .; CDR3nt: TGTGCCATCAGTGAGGGGGGTAGTGCTTTCTTT; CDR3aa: CAISEGGSAFF